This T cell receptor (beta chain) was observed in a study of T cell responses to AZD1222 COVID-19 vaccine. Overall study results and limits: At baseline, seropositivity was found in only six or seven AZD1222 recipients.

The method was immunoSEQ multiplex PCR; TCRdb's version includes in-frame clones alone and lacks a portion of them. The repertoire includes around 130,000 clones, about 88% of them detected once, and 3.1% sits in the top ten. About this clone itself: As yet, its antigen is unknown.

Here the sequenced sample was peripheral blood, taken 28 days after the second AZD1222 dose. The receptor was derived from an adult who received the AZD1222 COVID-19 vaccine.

CDR3 nucleotide sequence: TGTGCCAGCAGCCAACTCCAGGGAAGCGGGAGCTCCTACGAGCAGTACTTC. The encoded protein is CASSQLQGSGSSYEQYF. V is TRBV4-2 and J is TRBJ2-7; TRBD2 matches at 8 bases. Trimming removed 2 bases from V and 0 bases from J; junction bases left unmatched: 9. CDR3 size: 17 residues. The germline gives CDR1 LGHNA, CDR2 YNFKEQ.